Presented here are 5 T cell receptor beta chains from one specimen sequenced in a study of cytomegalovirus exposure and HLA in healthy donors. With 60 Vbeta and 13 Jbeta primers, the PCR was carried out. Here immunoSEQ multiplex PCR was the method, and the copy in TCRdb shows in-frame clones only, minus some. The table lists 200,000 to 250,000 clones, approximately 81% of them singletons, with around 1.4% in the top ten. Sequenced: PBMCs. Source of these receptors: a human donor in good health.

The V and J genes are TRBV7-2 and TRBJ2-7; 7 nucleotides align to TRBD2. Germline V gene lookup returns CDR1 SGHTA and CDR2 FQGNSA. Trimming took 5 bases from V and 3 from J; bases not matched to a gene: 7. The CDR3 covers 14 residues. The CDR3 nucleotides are TGTGCCAGCAGCCTTCGGACTAGTGGCTACGAGCAGTACTTC. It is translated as CASSLRTSGYEQYF.

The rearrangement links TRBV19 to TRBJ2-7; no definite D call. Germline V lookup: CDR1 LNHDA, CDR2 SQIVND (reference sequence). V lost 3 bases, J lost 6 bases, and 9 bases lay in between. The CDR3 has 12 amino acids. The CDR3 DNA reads TGTGCCAGTAGTATTTCAGGCGCCGAGCAGTACTTC. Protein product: CASSISGAEQYF.

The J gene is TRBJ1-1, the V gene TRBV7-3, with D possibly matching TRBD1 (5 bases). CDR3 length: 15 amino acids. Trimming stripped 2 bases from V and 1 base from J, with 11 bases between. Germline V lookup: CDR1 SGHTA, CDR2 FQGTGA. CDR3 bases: TGTGCCAGCAGCTTATTCCCCGGACAGAACACTGAAGCTTTCTTT. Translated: CASSLFPGQNTEAFF.

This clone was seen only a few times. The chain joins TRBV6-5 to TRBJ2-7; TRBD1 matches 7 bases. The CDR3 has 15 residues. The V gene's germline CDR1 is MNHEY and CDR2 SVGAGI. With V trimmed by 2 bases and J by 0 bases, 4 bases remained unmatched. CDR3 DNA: TGTGCCAGCAGTTACGGCAGGGGGATCTCCTACGAGCAGTACTTC. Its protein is CASSYGRGISYEQYF.

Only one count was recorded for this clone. The CDR3 reads CASSPLAGASVGTDTQYF. DNA for the CDR3: TGTGCCAGCTCACCACTAGCGGGAGCTTCGGTCGGCACAGATACGCAGTATTTT. The J gene is TRBJ2-3, the V gene TRBV18; 9 nucleotides line up with TRBD2. The CDR3 extends over 18 amino acids. With 1 base clipped from V and 1 base from J, the junction kept 9 bases outside the gene matches. The germline V gene has CDR1 KGHSH and CDR2 LQKENI. The full variable domain, with the rest looked up from reference TRBV18 and TRBJ2-3, is NAGVMQNPRHLVRRRGQEARLRCSPMKGHSHVYWYRQLPEEGLKFMVYLQKENIIDESGMPKERFSAEFPKEGPSILRIQQVVRGDSAAYFCASSPLAGASVGTDTQYFGPGTRLTVL.